Each of the 24 T cell receptor beta chains below was sequenced from the same sample in a study of human T cells and chemical hapten exposure. Time point indicated: pre-sensitization, week 0. Treatment in this sample: therapeutic diphenylcyclopropenone sensitization with weekly scalp DPC. TCRdb analysed the RACE reads with MiXCR anew, one entry per CDR3 protein. The repertoire includes about 42,000 distinct CDR3 sequences, 12% of them detected once, and 4.5% to 6% sits in the top ten. Material: whole blood, obtained in connection with sensitization to the hapten diphenylcyclopropenone (DPC). The receptors shown here come from a woman in her 30s with alopecia areata. Some clones in this sample may be carry-over from other donors' samples.

This clonotype was detected only a few times. This chain links TRBV4-3 with TRBJ2-3; D ambiguous. CDR1 and CDR2 from the germline V gene are LGHNA and YSLEER. Trimming stripped 0 bases from V and 2 bases from J, with 6 bases between. The CDR3 consists of 14 residues. CDR3 DNA: TGCGCCAGCAGCCAAGATCGGGCCACAGATACGCAGTATTTT. Translating it yields CASSQDRATDTQYF.

The rearrangement uses TRBV4-1 and TRBJ2-4; 9 bases map to TRBD2. V lost 1 base and J lost 5; bases outside the gene matches: 9. The CDR3 extends over 17 amino acids. Germline values: CDR1 MGHRA, CDR2 YSYEKL. The CDR3 sequence is CASSQVASGIGENIQYF. In nucleotides, the CDR3 is TGCGCCAGCAGCCAAGTGGCTAGCGGGATTGGTGAAAACATTCAGTACTTC.

There are a few counts of this clonotype. The chain has TRBV7-9 and TRBJ2-1; 9 bases line up with TRBD2. The length of the CDR3 is 14 residues. The junction had 9 bases not matched to a gene; V was cut back by 8 bases and J by 7 bases. Germline V CDR1 and CDR2: SEHNR, FQNEAQ (reference sequence). The CDR3 DNA sequence: TGTGCCAGCCGACTACTAGCGGGCCCGAATGAGCAGTTCTTC. It translates to CASRLLAGPNEQFF.

This clonotype was seen ten or more times. The V call is TRBV12-3 or TRBV12-4, the J call TRBJ2-3; TRBD2 matches at 8 bases. This CDR3 is 15 amino acids long. With V trimmed by 3 bases and J by 5 bases, 7 bases remained unmatched. Here the CDR3 reads CASSFNGRAVDTQYF. The CDR3 DNA follows: TGTGCCAGCAGTTTCAACGGGAGGGCCGTAGATACGCAGTATTTT.

This clonotype was seen a handful of times. The J gene is TRBJ1-4, the V gene TRBV10-3; unclear D gene. This CDR3 is 10 amino acids long. CDR1 is ENHRY, CDR2 SYGVKD, per germline. The ends were cut back, 11 bases at V and 8 bases at J, with 9 bases in the middle. For the CDR3, the DNA is TGTGCCGCGTCCCCGGAAAAACTGTTTTTT. It translates to CAASPEKLFF.

This clonotype was seen repeatedly, ten times or more. The chain employs TRBV28 and TRBJ2-2; D may be TRBD1 (5 bases). The CDR3 contains 15 residues. V lost 1 base to trimming and J lost 7 bases, with 13 bases between them. In germline, CDR1 is MDHEN, CDR2 SYDVKM. CDR3 bases: TGTGCCAGCAGTTTATCCTTTCAGGGTTTCGGGGAGCTGTTTTTT. Amino acid sequence: CASSLSFQGFGELFF.

In the case of this clonotype: Being one base from a much bigger clone, this may be a read error. The J gene is TRBJ1-5, the V gene TRBV6-2 or TRBV6-3; D is unresolved. This CDR3 region has 14 residues. With 7 bases removed from V and 6 bases from J, the gap between germline ends came to 16 bases. CDR1 and CDR2 (germline): MNHEY, SVGEGT. The CDR3 sequence is CASTAGKGAQPQHF. CDR3 coding DNA: TGTGCCAGCACAGCGGGGAAGGGTGCTCAGCCCCAGCATTTT.

The chain combines TRBV28 with TRBJ1-2; no reliable D call. Germline assignment: CDR1 MDHEN and CDR2 SYDVKM. Trimming removed 8 bases from V and 1 base from J, with 2 bases in between. The CDR3 is 10 amino acids. The DNA of the CDR3 is TGTGCCAGCCGTAACTATGGCTACACCTTC. Translation: CASRNYGYTF.

This clonotype was found many times. This chain uses TRBV20-1 with TRBJ1-5, with D maybe TRBD1 (6 bases). CDR1 is DFQATT, CDR2 SNEGSKA, per germline (reference sequence). The CDR3 consists of 14 residues. Trimming left V 3 bases short and J 6 bases short, with 15 bases between. CDR3 amino acids: CSASETGGIQPQHF. CDR3 DNA sequence: TGCAGTGCTAGCGAGACAGGTGGTATTCAGCCCCAGCATTTT.

There are a few counts of this clonotype. The gene calls are TRBV11-2 and TRBJ2-1; no clear D gene. CDR3 length: 16 residues. V was shortened by 5 bases and J by 5 bases, with 19 bases between the two germline ends. Looked up from germline, CDR1 is SGHAT and CDR2 is FQNNGV. CDR3 nucleotides: TGTGCCAGCAGCCCCCCCGGCGGACCATTTGACAATGAGCAGTTCTTC. It encodes CASSPPGGPFDNEQFF.

This clonotype occurred a few times. A read error may produce the germline difference seen at one junction end. This chain links TRBV30 with TRBJ2-3; D assignment may be TRBD1 or TRBD2 (5 bases each). CDR1 is GTSNPN and CDR2 is SVGIG in the germline V gene (reference sequence). The CDR3 covers 13 residues. The CDR3 DNA sequence: TGTGCCTGGAGGGCCCGGGGCTCCTCCCCTATCCATTTT. As protein: CAWRARGSSPIHF.

Only a few counts were recorded for this clonotype. This chain joins TRBV6-2 or TRBV6-3 and TRBJ1-5; D perhaps matches TRBD1 (6 bases). The CDR3 is 15 residues long. The germline V and J ends were trimmed by 4 bases and 3 bases, with 13 bases remaining between them. The germline V gene has CDR1 MNHEY and CDR2 SVGEGT. The DNA of the CDR3 is TGTGCCAGCAGTTCCCGGGGGCGAATCAATCAGCCCCAGCATTTT. It codes for CASSSRGRINQPQHF.

Many counts were recorded for this clonotype. The chain couples TRBV20-1 to TRBJ1-1; the D gene is possibly TRBD1 (6 bases). CDR1 is DFQATT and CDR2 is SNEGSKA in the germline V gene (reference sequence). CDR3 length: 15 residues. V dropped 1 base and J dropped 6 bases, with 18 bases sitting between them. In nucleotides, the CDR3 is TGCAGTGCTAGAGGAGCTGGGGGCCGTAGAGCTGAAGCTTTCTTT. It yields the protein CSARGAGGRRAEAFF.

V usage is TRBV27 and J usage is TRBJ1-6, with D unresolved. Germline values: CDR1 MNHEY, CDR2 SMNVEV (reference sequence). This CDR3 contains 15 residues. V lost 6 bases, J lost 7 bases, and 16 bases lay in between. In nucleotides, the CDR3 is TGTGCCAGCAGGAATTCACGGACCTCAAATTCACCCCTCCACTTT. Its protein product is CASRNSRTSNSPLHF.

This clonotype was detected once. A much larger clone differs from this one at a single base, so this may be a read error. The V and J genes are TRBV24-1 and TRBJ1-5; TRBD1 might be the D (5 bases). Per the germline V gene, CDR1 is KGHDR and CDR2 is SFDVKD. This CDR3 spans 14 amino acids. CDR3 sequence (DNA): TGTGCCACCAGTGTGGGCAGGGCCAATCAGCCCCGGCATTTT. It translates to CATSVGRANQPRHF.

At least ten counts were recorded for this clonotype. The chain has TRBV7-9 and TRBJ2-1; 13 bases fit TRBD2. The CDR3 length is 16 residues. From germline, CDR1 is SEHNR and CDR2 FQNEAQ (reference sequence). Trimming removed 1 base from V and 7 bases from J; junction bases left unmatched: 4. This CDR3 reads CASSLVGTSGMNEQFF. The CDR3 bases are TGTGCCAGCAGCTTAGTTGGGACTAGCGGGATGAATGAGCAGTTCTTC.

This clonotype occurred a few times. V usage is TRBV9 and J usage is TRBJ2-7; tentative D call: TRBD1 (8 bases). CDR3 size: 15 residues. The germline V and J ends were trimmed by 2 bases and 4 bases, with 16 bases remaining between them. Germline V gene sequence: CDR1 SGDLS, CDR2 YYNGEE. CDR3 protein: CASSVQGQGGYEQYF. The CDR3 bases are TGTGCCAGCAGCGTGCAAGGACAGGGAGGGTACGAGCAGTACTTC.

V usage is TRBV2 and J usage is TRBJ2-7; 11 bases agree with TRBD1. The CDR3 is 13 residues long. Germline V gene data show CDR1 as SNHLY and CDR2 as FYNNEI. Trimming at V came to 11 bases and at J to 5 bases, leaving 8 bases not matched to a gene. The CDR3 sequence is CAVRDRGLNEQYF. The DNA of the CDR3 is TGTGCCGTTCGGGACAGGGGGTTAAACGAGCAGTACTTC. The variable domain in full, with the rest retrieved from reference TRBV2 and TRBJ2-7, is EPEVTQTPSHQVTQMGQEVILRCVPISNHLYFYWYRQILGQKVEFLVSFYNNEISEKSEIFDDQFSVERPDGSNFTLKIRSTKLEDSAMYFCAVRDRGLNEQYFGPGTRLTVT.

This rearrangement joins TRBV20-1 to TRBJ2-7; TRBD2 is a possible D gene (6 bases). The CDR3 consists of 12 residues. Germline V gene sequence: CDR1 DFQATT, CDR2 SNEGSKA (reference sequence). The CDR3 DNA reads as TGCATCGCTAGGGGACTTTCCTACGAGCAGTACTTC. It is translated as CIARGLSYEQYF.

This chain uses TRBV28 with TRBJ2-1; 7 positions match TRBD1. Germline assignment: CDR1 MDHEN and CDR2 SYDVKM. Trimming took 2 bases from V and 5 from J; bases not matched to a gene: 3. CDR3 size: 14 residues. The CDR3 region is CASSLIGQDNEQFF. The DNA of the CDR3 is TGTGCCAGCAGTTTAATTGGACAGGACAATGAGCAGTTCTTC.

This chain links TRBV18 with TRBJ1-1; weak D call: TRBD1 (6 bases). Per germline, CDR1 KGHSH and CDR2 LQKENI. Trimming cost V 3 bases and J 0 bases, with 17 bases left between them. The CDR3 has 17 residues. CDR3 coding DNA: TGTGCCAGCTCACCCCCGGGGGGCACTGACATGAACACTGAAGCTTTCTTT. Its protein is CASSPPGGTDMNTEAFF.

The chain carries TRBV11-2 and TRBJ2-3, with TRBD2 as a possible D gene (5 bases). Trimming left V 1 base short and J 0 bases short, with 14 bases between. This CDR3 spans 17 amino acids. Germline loops: CDR1 SGHAT, CDR2 FQNNGV. CDR3 in amino acids: CASSLVPPGISTDTQYF. CDR3 in DNA: TGTGCCAGCAGCTTAGTTCCCCCGGGAATTAGCACAGATACGCAGTATTTT.

By sample fraction, this clonotype is medium-sized. The chain couples TRBV29-1 to TRBJ2-7, with TRBD1 matching over 10 bases. The ends lost 8 bases at V and 3 bases at J; junction bases unmatched: 4. The CDR3 runs 12 residues. Germline CDR1 reads SQVTM; CDR2 reads ANQGSEA. The CDR3 spells CSTGTGDYEQYF. In DNA form, the CDR3 reads TGCAGCACCGGGACAGGGGACTACGAGCAGTACTTC.

This clonotype showed up just a few times. V and J are TRBV19 and TRBJ1-2; D remains unclear. The V end lost 7 bases, the J end lost 1 base, and 13 bases lay between the germline ends. The CDR3 contains 14 residues. Per germline, CDR1 LNHDA and CDR2 SQIVND (reference sequence). CDR3 residues: CASKRAGYNYGYTF. CDR3 DNA sequence: TGTGCCAGTAAGAGGGCAGGCTATAACTATGGCTACACCTTC.